The 9 T cell receptor beta chains below all came from one sample that was sequenced in a study of blood T cell repertoires in COVID-19. This table comes from immunoSEQ multiplex PCR, and its TCRdb copy is limited to in-frame clones, with some not included. The sample records 200,000 to 250,000 clones, about 84% being singletons. Material for sequencing was PBMCs or T cells enriched from blood (not recorded which). The receptors stem from a man in his 60s who had recovered from COVID-19.

The chain is built from TRBV6-5 and TRBJ2-4; D perhaps matches TRBD2 (5 bases). The V and J ends lost 8 bases and 8 bases respectively, with 13 bases between them. Germline V gene data show CDR1 as MNHEY and CDR2 as SVGAGI. The CDR3 loop spans 12 amino acids. CDR3 loop: CASSLAMDIQYF. The CDR3 DNA sequence: TGTGCCAGCTCCCTAGCCATGGACATTCAGTACTTC.

This clone was counted a single time. The V call is TRBV10-3, the J call TRBJ2-4, with D tentatively TRBD2 (7 bases). The germline V gene has CDR1 ENHRY and CDR2 SYGVKD. There are 14 residues in the CDR3. Between the trimmed V and J ends, which lost 3 bases and 8 bases, there was a span of 14 bases. The CDR3 protein is CAISEGQGRDIQYF. CDR3 sequence (DNA): TGTGCCATCAGTGAAGGGCAGGGGAGGGACATTCAGTACTTC.

The V and J genes are TRBV10-3 and TRBJ1-2; D unclear. The ends were cut back, 4 bases at V and 2 bases at J, with 8 bases in the middle. CDR1 ENHRY and CDR2 SYGVKD come from the germline V gene. This CDR3 has 13 residues. The CDR3 here is CAISGTSNYGYTF. The DNA of the CDR3 is TGTGCCATCAGTGGGACTTCCAACTATGGCTACACCTTC.

The genes are TRBV7-9 and TRBJ2-3; 7 bases align to TRBD2. This CDR3 comprises 17 residues. V shed 5 bases, J shed 1 base, and the junction held 12 bases outside the gene matches. Germline V gives CDR1 SEHNR, CDR2 FQNEAQ (reference sequence). CDR3 DNA: TGTGCCAGCAGCCCCAGGGTGAGCGGGGCCGGCACAGATACGCAGTATTTT. Its translation: CASSPRVSGAGTDTQYF.

The J gene is TRBJ1-2, the V gene TRBV6-5; 9 bases line up with TRBD1. Unmatched junction bases numbered 11, after V lost 5 bases and J lost 7 bases. This CDR3 region has 15 residues. CDR1 is MNHEY and CDR2 is SVGAGI in the germline V gene. The CDR3 nucleotides are TGTGCCAGCAGTAAACAGGGGGCGGGAATCTCTGGCTACACCTTC. Amino acid sequence: CASSKQGAGISGYTF.

This clone was recorded only once. The genes are TRBV5-6 and TRBJ1-2; 7 bases fit TRBD1. Trimming cost V 4 bases and J 3 bases; bases outside gene matches: 18. CDR3 size: 18 residues. CDR1 is SGHDT, CDR2 YYEEEE, per germline. The CDR3 loop reads CASSGIPGQLSPDYGYTF. The CDR3 region has the DNA TGTGCCAGCAGCGGGATACCGGGACAGCTTTCTCCTGACTATGGCTACACCTTC. Variable domain in full (rest from reference TRBV5-6 and TRBJ1-2): DAGVTQSPTHLIKTRGQQVTLRCSPKSGHDTVSWYQQALGQGPQFIFQYYEEEERQRGNFPDRFSGHQFPNYSSELNVNALLLGDSALYLCASSGIPGQLSPDYGYTFGSGTRLTVV.

On this clone itself: This same CDR3 is encoded by further DNA sequences in the sample. The chain carries TRBV18 and TRBJ2-5; D ambiguous. V dropped 3 bases and J dropped 2 bases, with 4 bases sitting between them. Germline V gives CDR1 KGHSH, CDR2 LQKENI. The CDR3 totals 12 residues. CDR3 in DNA: TGTGCCAGCTCACCCGGGCAAGAGACCCAGTACTTC. It specifies CASSPGQETQYF.

The chain has TRBV5-1 and TRBJ1-2; 7 bases fit TRBD1. The CDR3 consists of 16 residues. V lost 0 bases to trimming and J lost 2 bases; unmatched junction nucleotides: 7. The germline V gene encodes CDR1 SGHRS and CDR2 YFSETQ. CDR3 in amino acids: CASSLGQDRSNYGYTF. The CDR3 bases are TGCGCCAGCAGCTTGGGGCAGGACAGGAGCAACTATGGCTACACCTTC.

The chain recombines TRBV9 with TRBJ1-3; tentative D call: TRBD1 (5 bases). The CDR3 has 17 amino acids. Germline V gene lookup returns CDR1 SGDLS and CDR2 YYNGEE. V lost 3 bases and J 3 bases, leaving 19 bases between the germline ends. CDR3 amino acids: CASSEYGGDLSGNTIYF. CDR3 DNA sequence: TGTGCCAGCAGCGAGTATGGGGGGGATTTAAGTGGAAACACCATATATTTT.